Listed here are 19 T cell receptor beta chains from one sample, sequenced in a study of T-cell reconstitution after alpha-beta-depleted transplantation in children. Researchers prepared the TCRbeta library using unique molecular identifiers, the study reports. In TCRdb, the PCR reads were re-called with MiXCR into one record per CDR3 protein. The sample carries fewer than 350,000 distinct CDR3 sequences, 10% recorded once. The sequenced sample was PBMCs, obtained before TCRalphabeta/CD19-depleted stem cell transplant. The receptors stem from a boy under three years old with acute myeloid leukemia, due to receive a stem cell transplant.

This clonotype was seen at least ten times. The V call is TRBV7-2, the J call TRBJ1-1; TRBD1 matches at 7 bases. Germline CDR1 reads SGHTA; CDR2 reads FQGNSA. CDR3 size: 14 residues. V dropped 4 bases and J dropped 1; count of bases not matched to a gene: 3. CDR3 protein: CASSSTGPNTEAFF. The DNA of the CDR3 is TGTGCCAGCAGCTCGACAGGGCCGAACACTGAAGCTTTCTTT.

CDR3 amino acids: CSARGTASYEQYF. As DNA, the CDR3 is TGCAGTGCTAGGGGGACGGCCTCCTACGAGCAGTACTTC. The J gene is TRBJ2-7, the V gene TRBV20-1; D could derive from TRBD1 or TRBD2 (5 bases each). CDR1 is DFQATT, CDR2 SNEGSKA, per germline (reference sequence). Between the trimmed V and J ends, which lost 3 bases and 0 bases, there was a span of 9 bases. The CDR3 has 13 residues.

This clonotype was detected many times. The V call is TRBV7-2, the J call TRBJ1-1; the match to TRBD1 covers 12 bases. V trimming: 5 bases; J trimming: 4 bases; junction bases outside the gene matches: 2. CDR1 and CDR2 (germline): SGHTA, FQGNSA. The CDR3 consists of 14 residues. CDR3 amino acids: CASSGTGGLTEAFF. The CDR3 DNA follows: TGTGCCAGCAGCGGGACAGGGGGCCTCACTGAAGCTTTCTTT.

The CDR3 coding sequence is TGCGCCAGCAGCCAAGATGACGACTCCTCAGATACGCAGTATTTT. Protein sequence: CASSQDDDSSDTQYF. The rearrangement uses TRBV4-3 and TRBJ2-3; no firm D call. Germline CDR1 reads LGHNA; CDR2 reads YSLEER. This CDR3 is built from 15 residues. The ends were cut back, 0 bases at V and 4 bases at J, with 11 bases in the middle.

This chain joins TRBV12-3 or TRBV12-4 and TRBJ2-5; D perhaps matches TRBD2 (5 bases). Trimming shortened V by 5 bases and J by 0 bases, and 10 bases separated the two germline ends. The CDR3 length is 14 residues. CDR3: CASSAGMHQETQYF. CDR3 DNA: TGTGCCAGCAGTGCGGGTATGCACCAAGAGACCCAGTACTTC.

This clonotype was found many times. The rearrangement links TRBV6-5 to TRBJ1-2, with TRBD1 matching 10 bases. The V and J ends lost 1 base and 4 bases, in that order; junction bases with no gene match: 9. The V gene's germline CDR1 is MNHEY and CDR2 SVGAGI. The CDR3 contains 17 residues. The chain's CDR3 is CASSYLTGGWNRYGYTF. In DNA, the CDR3 is TGTGCCAGCAGTTACTTGACAGGGGGCTGGAACCGCTATGGCTACACCTTC.

At least ten counts were recorded for this clonotype. The rearrangement joins TRBV3-1 to TRBJ2-1, with 11 bases identical to TRBD2. V lost 1 base, J lost 8 bases, and 16 bases stayed unmatched. CDR1 LGHDT and CDR2 YNNKEL come from the germline V gene (reference sequence). This CDR3 contains 19 residues. Here the CDR3 DNA reads TGTGCCAGCAGCCAAGTCCCTCTAAGATCTAGCGGGGGGACTCATGAGCAGTTCTTC. Protein: CASSQVPLRSSGGTHEQFF.

A note on this clonotype: A much bigger clone sits one base away, suggesting this may be a read error. This CDR3 fails to terminate in the conserved phenylalanine or tryptophan, so it likely reflects a read error. The V call is TRBV6-1, the J call TRBJ1-2; possible D gene TRBD1, 5 bases. V was clipped by 6 bases and J by 1 base, with 15 bases between them. The length of the CDR3 is 15 residues. CDR1 and CDR2 from the germline V gene are MNHNS and SASEGT. CDR3 protein: CASSWDGSFNYGYTV. In DNA form, the CDR3 reads TGTGCCAGCAGCTGGGACGGTTCGTTTAACTATGGCTACACCGTC.

Concerning this clonotype itself: One junction end disagrees with the germline gene, perhaps due to a read error. This sequence joins TRBV3-1 and TRBJ2-1, with TRBD2 matching 9 bases. In germline, CDR1 is LGHDT, CDR2 YNNKEL (reference sequence). This CDR3 has 19 amino acids. The CDR3: CACRPRRLAAVSSYNEQFF. The CDR3 DNA reads as TGTGCCTGCAGGCCTCGGAGACTAGCGGCCGTGAGCTCCTACAATGAGCAGTTCTTC.

With respect to this clonotype: A much larger clone differs by one base, so this may be a read error. This chain uses TRBV28 with TRBJ2-1, with 8 bases matching TRBD2. This CDR3 contains 14 residues. Germline V gene lookup returns CDR1 MDHEN and CDR2 SYDVKM. V dropped 6 bases and J dropped 12; count of bases not matched to a gene: 13. CDR3 DNA sequence: TGTGCCAGCAGCCCGGGACTAGTGGGGGCAGGGCAGTTCTTC. It is translated as CASSPGLVGAGQFF.

A few counts support this clonotype. V usage is TRBV7-3 and J usage is TRBJ2-2; the match to TRBD2 covers 7 bases. The length of the CDR3 is 16 residues. The germline CDR1 and CDR2 sequences are SGHTA and FQGTGA. Germline trimming cut 6 bases from V and 6 bases from J; bases unmatched to any gene: 13. The CDR3 sequence is CASSSAGDSYPGELFF. The DNA for the CDR3 is TGTGCCAGCAGTTCTGCGGGGGACTCTTACCCCGGGGAGCTGTTTTTT.

This clonotype has ten or more counts. The chain employs TRBV25-1 and TRBJ2-3, with 7 bases lining up with TRBD1. Germline CDR1 MGHDK, CDR2 SYGVNS. The CDR3 is made up of 14 amino acids. Trimming at V came to 6 bases and at J to 4 bases, leaving 7 bases not matched to a gene. This CDR3 is CASRKTGTSDTQYF. The CDR3 DNA follows: TGTGCCAGCAGAAAGACAGGGACGTCAGATACGCAGTATTTT.

This clonotype was counted at least ten times. This sequence joins TRBV2 and TRBJ2-5, with a possible D match to TRBD2 (6 bases). Between the trimmed V and J ends, which lost 8 bases and 5 bases, there was a span of 12 bases. This CDR3 is built from 12 residues. The germline V gene encodes CDR1 SNHLY and CDR2 FYNNEI. The CDR3 DNA reads as TGTGCCAGCCAGGGACTCGAGGAGACCCAGTACTTC. Translation gives CASQGLEETQYF.

This clonotype was detected ten times or more. This chain links TRBV11-2 with TRBJ2-3; possibly TRBD2 for D (6 bases). The germline V gene encodes CDR1 SGHAT and CDR2 FQNNGV. There are 14 residues in the CDR3. V was shortened by 7 bases and J by 1 base, with 12 bases between the two germline ends. Written as DNA, the CDR3 is TGTGCCAGCACCTGGGGCGGGGGCACAGATACGCAGTATTTT. Translating gives CASTWGGGTDTQYF. Filled out from reference TRBV11-2 and TRBJ2-3, the complete variable domain reads EAGVAQSPRYKIIEKRQSVAFWCNPISGHATLYWYQQILGQGPKLLIQFQNNGVVDDSQLPKDRFSAERLKGVDSTLKIQPAKLEDSAVYLCASTWGGGTDTQYFGPGTRLTVL.

This clonotype was picked up many times. V gene TRBV12-3 or TRBV12-4 combines with J gene TRBJ1-4; 11 bases are shared with TRBD1. The CDR3 spans 14 residues. Trimming at V came to 6 bases and at J to 7 bases, leaving 4 bases not matched to a gene. This CDR3 reads CASSRTGGTEKLFF. In nucleotides, the CDR3 is TGTGCCAGCAGCCGGACAGGGGGCACTGAAAAACTGTTTTTT.

This clonotype appeared many times. The V gene is TRBV29-1, the J gene TRBJ2-7; D possibly matches TRBD1 or TRBD2 (6 bases each). In germline, CDR1 is SQVTM, CDR2 ANQGSEA. V lost 7 bases to trimming and J lost 1 base, with 17 bases between them. This CDR3 has 14 amino acids. CDR3: CSAGGGPLSYEQYF. Written as DNA, the CDR3 is TGCAGCGCCGGAGGGGGGCCCCTATCCTACGAGCAGTACTTC.

This clonotype was recorded many times. The chain is built from TRBV2 and TRBJ2-5; 13 nucleotides match TRBD2. Looked up from germline, CDR1 is SNHLY and CDR2 is FYNNEI. The length of the CDR3 is 17 residues. The trim removed 4 bases at V and 2 bases at J, leaving 7 bases unmatched. The CDR3 here is CASSGGLAGVIQETQYF. The CDR3 bases are TGTGCCAGCAGTGGTGGACTAGCGGGAGTGATACAAGAGACCCAGTACTTC.

This clonotype was seen repeatedly, ten times or more. The rearrangement uses TRBV7-9 and TRBJ2-7; no clear D gene. V was pared by 0 bases and J by 0 bases, with 12 bases between. The CDR3 runs 16 residues. Germline CDR1 is SEHNR and CDR2 is FQNEAQ (reference sequence). Written as DNA, the CDR3 is TGTGCCAGCAGCTTAGCTCCCAGCGCCAGCTCCTACGAGCAGTACTTC. Its protein is CASSLAPSASSYEQYF. Full variable domain (missing parts from reference TRBV7-9 and TRBJ2-7): DTGVSQNPRHKITKRGQNVTFRCDPISEHNRLYWYRQTLGQGPEFLTYFQNEAQLEKSRLLSDRFSAERPKGSFSTLEIQRTEQGDSAMYLCASSLAPSASSYEQYFGPGTRLTVT.

This clonotype was recorded at least ten times. The chain couples TRBV3-1 to TRBJ2-3; D may be TRBD1 (6 bases). The CDR3 is 14 residues long. CDR1 and CDR2 from the germline V gene are LGHDT and YNNKEL (reference sequence). Trimming left V 4 bases short and J 4 bases short, with 12 bases between. The CDR3 nucleotides read TGTGCCAGCAGCCCTTCGGCAGGGGCAGATACGCAGTATTTT. It specifies CASSPSAGADTQYF.